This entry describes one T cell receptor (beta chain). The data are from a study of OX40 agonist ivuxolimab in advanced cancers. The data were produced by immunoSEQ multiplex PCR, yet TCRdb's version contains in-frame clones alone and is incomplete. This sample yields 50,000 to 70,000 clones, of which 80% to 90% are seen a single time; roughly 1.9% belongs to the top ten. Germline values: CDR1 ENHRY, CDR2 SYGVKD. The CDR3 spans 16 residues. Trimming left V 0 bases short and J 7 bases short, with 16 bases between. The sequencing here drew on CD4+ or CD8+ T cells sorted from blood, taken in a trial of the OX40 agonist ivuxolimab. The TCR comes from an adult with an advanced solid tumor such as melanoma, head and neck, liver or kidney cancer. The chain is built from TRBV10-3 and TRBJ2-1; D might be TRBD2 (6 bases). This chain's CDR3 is CAISESPGLSNNEQFF. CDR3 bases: TGTGCCATCAGTGAGTCGCCGGGACTGTCAAATAATGAGCAGTTCTTC.